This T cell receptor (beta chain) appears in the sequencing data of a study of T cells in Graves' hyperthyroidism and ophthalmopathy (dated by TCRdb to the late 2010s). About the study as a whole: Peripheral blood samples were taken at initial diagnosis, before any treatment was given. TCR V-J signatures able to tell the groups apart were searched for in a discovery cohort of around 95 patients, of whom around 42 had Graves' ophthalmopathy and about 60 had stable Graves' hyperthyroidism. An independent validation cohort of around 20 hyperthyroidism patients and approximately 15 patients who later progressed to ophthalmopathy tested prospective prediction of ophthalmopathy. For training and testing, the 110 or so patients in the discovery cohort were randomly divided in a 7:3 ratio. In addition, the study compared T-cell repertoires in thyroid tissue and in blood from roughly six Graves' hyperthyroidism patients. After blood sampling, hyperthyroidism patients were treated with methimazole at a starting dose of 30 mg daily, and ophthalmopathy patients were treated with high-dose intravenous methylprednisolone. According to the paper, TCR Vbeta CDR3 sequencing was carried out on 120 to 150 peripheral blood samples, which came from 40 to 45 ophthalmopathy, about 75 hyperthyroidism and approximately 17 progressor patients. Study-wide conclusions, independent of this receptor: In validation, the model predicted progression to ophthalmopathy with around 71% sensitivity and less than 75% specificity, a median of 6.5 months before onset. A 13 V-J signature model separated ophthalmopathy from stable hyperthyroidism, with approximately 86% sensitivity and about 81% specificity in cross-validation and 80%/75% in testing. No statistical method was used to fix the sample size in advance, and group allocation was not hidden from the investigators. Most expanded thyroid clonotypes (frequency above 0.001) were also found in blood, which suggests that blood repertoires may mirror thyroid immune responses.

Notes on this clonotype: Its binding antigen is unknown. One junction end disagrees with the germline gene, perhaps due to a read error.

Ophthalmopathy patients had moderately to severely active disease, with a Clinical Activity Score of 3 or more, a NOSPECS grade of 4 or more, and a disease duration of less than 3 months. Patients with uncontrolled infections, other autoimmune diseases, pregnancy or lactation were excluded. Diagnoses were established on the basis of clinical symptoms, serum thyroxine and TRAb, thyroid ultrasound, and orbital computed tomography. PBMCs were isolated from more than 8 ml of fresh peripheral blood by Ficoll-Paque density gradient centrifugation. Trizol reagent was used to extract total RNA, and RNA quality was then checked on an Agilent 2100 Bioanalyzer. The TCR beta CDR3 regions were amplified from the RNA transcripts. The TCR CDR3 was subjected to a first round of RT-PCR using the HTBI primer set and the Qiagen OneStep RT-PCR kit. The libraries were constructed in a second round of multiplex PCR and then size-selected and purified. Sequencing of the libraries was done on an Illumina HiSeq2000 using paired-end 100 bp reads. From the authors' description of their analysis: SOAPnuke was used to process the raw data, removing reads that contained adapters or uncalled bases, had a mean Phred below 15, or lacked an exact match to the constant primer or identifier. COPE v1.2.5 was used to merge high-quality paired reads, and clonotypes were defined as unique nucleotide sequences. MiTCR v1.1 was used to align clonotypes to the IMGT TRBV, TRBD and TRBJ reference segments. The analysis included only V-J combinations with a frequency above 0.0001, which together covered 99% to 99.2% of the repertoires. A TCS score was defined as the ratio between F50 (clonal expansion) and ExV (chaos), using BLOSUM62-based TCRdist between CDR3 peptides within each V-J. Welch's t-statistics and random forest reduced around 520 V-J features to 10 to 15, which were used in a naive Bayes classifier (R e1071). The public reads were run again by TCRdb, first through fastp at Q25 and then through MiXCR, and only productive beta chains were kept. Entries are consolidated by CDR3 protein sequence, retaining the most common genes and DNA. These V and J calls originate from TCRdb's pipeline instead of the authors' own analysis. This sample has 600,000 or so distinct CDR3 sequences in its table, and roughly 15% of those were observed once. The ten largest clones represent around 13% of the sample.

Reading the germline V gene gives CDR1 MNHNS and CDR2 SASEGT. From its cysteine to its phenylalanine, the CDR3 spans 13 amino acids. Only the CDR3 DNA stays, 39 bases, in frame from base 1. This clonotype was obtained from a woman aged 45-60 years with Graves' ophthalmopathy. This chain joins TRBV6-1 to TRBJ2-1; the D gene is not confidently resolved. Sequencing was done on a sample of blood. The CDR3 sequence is CASSVGGYDEQFF. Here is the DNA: TGTGCCAGCAGTGTCGGCGGCTACGATGAGCAGTTCTTC.